This passage covers 31 T cell receptor beta chains from one sample sequenced in a study of blood T cell repertoires in COVID-19. This table comes from immunoSEQ multiplex PCR, and its TCRdb copy is limited to in-frame clones, with some not included. The sample consists of around 180,000 clones, roughly nine tenths of them appearing once. The sequencing sample was made of peripheral blood. All receptors derive from a man aged 70 or older with active or convalescent COVID-19.

The chain recombines TRBV7-9 with TRBJ2-5; D is possibly TRBD2 (5 bases). This CDR3 has 13 residues. With 2 bases removed from V and 3 bases from J, the gap between germline ends came to 7 bases. Germline V gives CDR1 SEHNR, CDR2 FQNEAQ (reference sequence). The CDR3 DNA sequence: TGTGCCAGCAGCTTAAAGGGAGAAGAGACCCAGTACTTC. Translated: CASSLKGEETQYF. Variable domain in full (rest from reference TRBV7-9 and TRBJ2-5): DTGVSQNPRHKITKRGQNVTFRCDPISEHNRLYWYRQTLGQGPEFLTYFQNEAQLEKSRLLSDRFSAERPKGSFSTLEIQRTEQGDSAMYLCASSLKGEETQYFGPGTRLLVL.

This clone appeared a single time. The chain employs TRBV6-2 or TRBV6-3 and TRBJ1-5; D is perhaps TRBD1 (6 bases). The CDR3 is 16 amino acids. V dropped 4 bases and J dropped 0 bases, with 13 bases sitting between them. In germline, CDR1 is MNHEY, CDR2 SVGEGT. The CDR3 nucleotides read TGTGCCAGCAGTTTTCGTGGACAGCATAGCAATCAGCCCCAGCATTTT. Translation: CASSFRGQHSNQPQHF.

The chain uses TRBV10-3 and TRBJ2-7; 8 bases agree with TRBD1. This CDR3 has 12 amino acids. The V gene end was trimmed by 10 bases and the J gene end by 1 base; junction bases not matched to a gene: 3. Germline CDR1 reads ENHRY; CDR2 reads SYGVKD. CDR3 region: CATTGVSYEQYF. The CDR3 region has the DNA TGTGCCACGACAGGGGTGTCCTACGAGCAGTACTTC.

The chain has TRBV9 and TRBJ1-4; the D gene is possibly TRBD1 (6 bases). The CDR3 has 15 amino acids. V lost 5 bases and J 3 bases, leaving 14 bases between the germline ends. Germline CDR1 and CDR2: SGDLS and YYNGEE. CDR3 DNA: TGTGCCAGCAGAATAACAGGGAGAGCTAATGAAAAACTGTTTTTT. Translated, it gives CASRITGRANEKLFF.

The chain recombines TRBV7-8 with TRBJ2-7; D is unresolved. CDR1 is SGHVS, CDR2 FQNEAQ, per germline. The CDR3 runs 13 residues. Trimming shortened V by 5 bases and J by 2 bases, and 10 bases separated the two germline ends. In DNA form, the CDR3 reads TGTGCCAGCAGCCTCCTACCCCCCTACGAGCAGTACTTC. Amino acids: CASSLLPPYEQYF.

V usage is TRBV2 and J usage is TRBJ1-2; D call uncertain. Trimming shortened V by 10 bases and J by 8 bases, and 17 bases separated the two germline ends. The germline V gene has CDR1 SNHLY and CDR2 FYNNEI. The CDR3 spans 12 residues. CDR3 region: CATRDLGRGYTF. The CDR3 nucleotides are TGTGCCACCCGGGATCTAGGGCGCGGCTACACCTTC.

The rearrangement uses TRBV6-5 and TRBJ2-3; D not resolved. The CDR3 is 14 amino acids. With 2 bases removed from V and 9 bases from J, the gap between germline ends came to 15 bases. Germline assignment: CDR1 MNHEY and CDR2 SVGAGI. The CDR3 is CASSYVRSTETQYF. The DNA of the CDR3 is TGTGCCAGCAGTTACGTTAGGTCGACTGAAACGCAGTATTTT.

The rearrangement links TRBV29-1 to TRBJ2-3; D is unresolved. This CDR3 has 15 amino acids. Per germline, CDR1 SQVTM and CDR2 ANQGSEA. V lost 6 bases to trimming and J lost 1 base, with 17 bases between them. CDR3 sequence (DNA): TGCAGCGTGCCTCCTAGGTCTCGAGGCACAGATACGCAGTATTTT. It specifies CSVPPRSRGTDTQYF.

V gene TRBV2 combines with J gene TRBJ1-1; weak D call: TRBD1 (5 bases). The V end was cut by 8 bases, the J end by 4 bases, with 14 bases between. The length of the CDR3 is 13 residues. Germline CDR1 is SNHLY and CDR2 is FYNNEI. The CDR3 protein is CASLGELGTEAFF. The CDR3 DNA reads as TGTGCCAGCTTAGGGGAATTGGGCACTGAAGCTTTCTTT.

In its sample, this clone was seen once. This rearrangement joins TRBV7-2 to TRBJ1-5; 7 positions match TRBD1. J gave up 3 bases and V 5 bases, and 4 bases lay outside the gene matches. The CDR3 has 14 residues. Germline V lookup: CDR1 SGHTA, CDR2 FQGNSA. CDR3 sequence: CASSPGQYNQPQHF. The DNA for the CDR3 is TGTGCCAGCAGCCCGGGACAGTACAATCAGCCCCAGCATTTT.

The rearrangement links TRBV6-2 or TRBV6-3 to TRBJ1-5; D unclear. Germline V lookup: CDR1 MNHEY, CDR2 SVGEGT. The CDR3 consists of 13 residues. V was cut by 2 bases and J by 7 bases, with 9 bases left in between. The CDR3 DNA follows: TGTGCCAGCAGTTACGGAGGGAACCAGCCCCAGCATTTT. Translating gives CASSYGGNQPQHF.

The genes are TRBV28 and TRBJ2-1; 8 positions agree with TRBD1. The CDR3 is made up of 15 amino acids. Germline V lookup: CDR1 MDHEN, CDR2 SYDVKM. Germline trimming cut 6 bases from V and 7 bases from J; bases unmatched to any gene: 11. The CDR3 DNA sequence: TGTGCCAGCAGACCTCATGGGACAGGAAGTAATGAGCAGTTCTTC. It translates to CASRPHGTGSNEQFF.

The rearrangement uses TRBV9 and TRBJ2-1; 11 bases line up with TRBD2. There are 19 residues in the CDR3. The trim removed 4 bases at V and 0 bases at J, leaving 12 bases unmatched. CDR1 and CDR2 (germline): SGDLS, YYNGEE. CDR3 coding DNA: TGTGCCAGCAGCTTTTCAGGACTAGCGGGCGGAGGCTCCTACAATGAGCAGTTCTTC. Residues: CASSFSGLAGGGSYNEQFF.

The chain couples TRBV19 to TRBJ2-1, with 8 nucleotides matching TRBD2. With V trimmed by 9 bases and J by 9 bases, 10 bases remained unmatched. Germline V lookup: CDR1 LNHDA, CDR2 SQIVND (reference sequence). The CDR3 consists of 13 residues. The CDR3 loop is CASREIAGSEQFF. CDR3 sequence (DNA): TGTGCCAGCAGAGAAATAGCGGGGAGTGAGCAGTTCTTC.

The chain combines TRBV7-2 with TRBJ2-3, with D possibly TRBD2 on 6 matching bases. Germline loops: CDR1 SGHTA, CDR2 FQGNSA. V lost 1 base, J lost 4 bases, and 12 bases lay in between. The CDR3 has 15 amino acids. The CDR3 is CASSLVSLASDTQYF. DNA for the CDR3: TGTGCCAGCAGCTTAGTTTCCCTAGCGTCAGATACGCAGTATTTT.

This chain links TRBV6-5 with TRBJ1-6, with D possibly being TRBD1 (5 bases). The CDR3 has 15 residues. Trimming took 6 bases from V and 9 from J, leaving 18 bases between them. CDR1 is MNHEY and CDR2 is SVGAGI in the germline V gene. CDR3 bases: TGTGCCAGCAGCCCCTACCAGCGGGGGGTTTCACCCCTCCACTTT. This gives the protein CASSPYQRGVSPLHF.

The chain uses TRBV5-1 and TRBJ2-7; TRBD1 aligns across 7 bases. The CDR3 length is 15 residues. Germline CDR1 SGHRS, CDR2 YFSETQ. The J segment lost 2 bases and the V segment lost 0 bases, leaving 5 bases of the junction unmatched. In DNA, the CDR3 is TGCGCCAGCAGCTTGGGAACAGGGGCAGCCTACGAGCAGTACTTC. This encodes CASSLGTGAAYEQYF.

This rearrangement joins TRBV7-2 to TRBJ1-1, with D possibly TRBD1 on 5 matching bases. Germline CDR1 is SGHTA and CDR2 is FQGNSA. The V end lost 7 bases, the J end lost 3 bases, and 18 bases lay between the germline ends. The CDR3 extends over 15 amino acids. DNA of the CDR3: TGTGCCAGCACCCTGGGACTCCCTGGGGACACTGAAGCTTTCTTT. Its protein product is CASTLGLPGDTEAFF.

This sequence joins TRBV7-9 and TRBJ2-7; weak D call: TRBD2 (5 bases). There are 14 residues in the CDR3. Trimming removed 5 bases from V and 4 bases from J, with 15 bases in between. CDR1 and CDR2 from the germline V gene are SEHNR and FQNEAQ (reference sequence). CDR3 sequence: CASSTRGGSYEQYF. The CDR3 bases are TGTGCCAGCAGCACCCGCGGAGGAAGTTACGAGCAGTACTTC.

The chain carries TRBV11-2 and TRBJ2-7; 13 bases fit TRBD2. The CDR3 spans 17 residues. J gave up 1 base and V 1 base, and 4 bases lay outside the gene matches. The germline V gene encodes CDR1 SGHAT and CDR2 FQNNGV. CDR3 region: CASSLGTSGGFSYEQYF. The DNA of the CDR3 is TGTGCCAGCAGCTTAGGGACTAGCGGGGGATTTTCCTACGAGCAGTACTTC. Variable domain in full (rest from reference TRBV11-2 and TRBJ2-7): EAGVAQSPRYKIIEKRQSVAFWCNPISGHATLYWYQQILGQGPKLLIQFQNNGVVDDSQLPKDRFSAERLKGVDSTLKIQPAKLEDSAVYLCASSLGTSGGFSYEQYFGPGTRLTVT.

CDR3 nucleotides: TGTGCCAGCAGCGTCCAACAGGGGGGATTTGGCTACACCTTC. It yields the protein CASSVQQGGFGYTF. The chain recombines TRBV6-2 or TRBV6-3 with TRBJ1-2; TRBD1 matches 8 bases. This CDR3 has 14 residues. The V gene end was trimmed by 6 bases and the J gene end by 7 bases; junction bases not matched to a gene: 10. Germline assignment: CDR1 MNHEY and CDR2 SVGEGT.

The chain links TRBV4-2 to TRBJ2-7; 7 bases line up with TRBD1. The CDR3 is 15 residues long. V shed 2 bases and J 3 bases; nucleotides not matched to a gene: 7. CDR1 LGHNA and CDR2 YNFKEQ come from the germline V gene. Here the CDR3 reads CASSQNGAGGYEQYF. DNA for the CDR3: TGTGCCAGCAGCCAAAACGGAGCAGGGGGCTACGAGCAGTACTTC.

The chain has TRBV3-1 (or the pseudogene TRBV3-2) and TRBJ2-5; 9 bases match TRBD2. V lost 1 base and J lost 4; bases outside the gene matches: 7. This CDR3 is 16 amino acids long. From germline, CDR1 is LGHDT and CDR2 YNNKEL (reference sequence). The CDR3 DNA follows: TGTGCCAGCAGCCAAGGTGGCGGGAGGGCCGTAGAGACCCAGTACTTC. Translated, it gives CASSQGGGRAVETQYF.

This chain's CDR3 is CASSLGGVGSPLHF. CDR3 bases: TGTGCCAGCAGCTTGGGGGGGGTAGGGTCACCCCTCCACTTT. The V and J genes are TRBV7-9 and TRBJ1-6; perhaps TRBD1 as D (5 bases). The CDR3 runs to 14 residues. In germline, CDR1 is SEHNR, CDR2 FQNEAQ (reference sequence). V dropped 3 bases and J dropped 10 bases, with 13 bases sitting between them.

The genes are TRBV2 and TRBJ2-2; D might be TRBD2 (5 bases). Germline V CDR1 and CDR2: SNHLY, FYNNEI. V lost 7 bases and J 3 bases, leaving 12 bases between the germline ends. The length of the CDR3 is 14 residues. CDR3 region: CASTRGRDTGELFF. DNA of the CDR3: TGTGCCAGCACTCGAGGGCGGGACACCGGGGAGCTGTTTTTT.

This chain joins TRBV6-1 and TRBJ1-2, with D possibly being TRBD1 (6 bases). V was cut by 1 base and J by 8 bases, with 17 bases left in between. The CDR3 length is 15 residues. The germline gives CDR1 MNHNS, CDR2 SASEGT. The CDR3 DNA reads TGTGCCAGCAGTGAAGGGACAGCGCTAACTATGGGCTACACCTTC. This codes for CASSEGTALTMGYTF.

The J gene is TRBJ2-3, the V gene TRBV19; possibly TRBD2 for D (7 bases). The V gene lost 6 bases and the J gene lost 5 bases, with 12 bases spanning the gap. CDR1 is LNHDA, CDR2 SQIVND, per germline (reference sequence). This CDR3 contains 13 residues. The CDR3 DNA sequence: TGTGCCAGTAGGGGGGGGCAGGAAGATACGCAGTATTTT. Residues: CASRGGQEDTQYF.

The rearrangement joins TRBV5-1 to TRBJ2-4, with 9 bases aligning to TRBD1. With 0 bases clipped from V and 9 bases from J, the junction kept 7 bases outside the gene matches. The CDR3 sequence is 15 residues long. Per the germline V gene, CDR1 is SGHRS and CDR2 is YFSETQ. The CDR3 sequence is CASSLGQGGYGIQYF. Written as DNA, the CDR3 is TGCGCCAGCAGCTTGGGACAGGGGGGCTATGGCATTCAGTACTTC. Filled out from reference TRBV5-1 and TRBJ2-4, the complete variable domain reads KAGVTQTPRYLIKTRGQQVTLSCSPISGHRSVSWYQQTPGQGLQFLFEYFSETQRNKGNFPGRFSGRQFSNSRSEMNVSTLELGDSALYLCASSLGQGGYGIQYFGAGTRLSVL.

V and J are TRBV27 and TRBJ2-5, with 10 bases aligning to TRBD2. The CDR3 has 15 amino acids. J lost 4 bases, V lost 6 bases, and 8 bases had no gene match. CDR1 is MNHEY, CDR2 SMNVEV, per germline (reference sequence). The CDR3 DNA sequence: TGTGCCAGCAGCCTTCAGAGCGGGAGGGGAGAGACCCAGTACTTC. Protein product: CASSLQSGRGETQYF.

This rearrangement joins TRBV19 to TRBJ1-4; D gene unclear. V dropped 1 base and J dropped 5 bases, with 8 bases sitting between them. CDR3 length equals 14 residues. Germline values: CDR1 LNHDA, CDR2 SQIVND (reference sequence). CDR3: CASSIGAQNEKLFF. The DNA for the CDR3 is TGTGCCAGTAGTATAGGTGCACAGAATGAAAAACTGTTTTTT.

The chain has TRBV6-5 and TRBJ1-2, with no clear D. From germline, CDR1 is MNHEY and CDR2 SVGAGI. V was pared by 2 bases and J by 1 base, with 5 bases between. The CDR3 is made up of 13 amino acids. CDR3 sequence (DNA): TGTGCCAGCAGTTACAGGAGTAACTATGGCTACACCTTC. Protein sequence: CASSYRSNYGYTF.